This T cell receptor beta chain was documented in a study of shared clonotypes between healthy human individuals. Study information: Used for every donor were three CD4 naive, three CD4 memory, two CD8 naive and one CD8 memory plate. Study results and caveats: Compared with memory subsets, naive subsets generally had larger estimated richness.

Libraries were prepared by immunoSEQ multiplex PCR; TCRdb keeps only in-frame clonotypes and omits some of them. The table records about 2.4 million clones, around 90% of them present only once. The CDR3 runs to 14 residues. CDR1 and CDR2 (germline): SGHTA, FQGNSA. V was trimmed by 4 bases and J by 8 bases, leaving 17 bases between them. Remarks on this clone: The target antigen is unknown.

What was sequenced was naive CD4+ T cells sorted from blood. As to subset: CD45RA+ positively selected. This chain joins TRBV7-2 and TRBJ1-2, with a weak D call TRBD1 (5 bases). This TCR came from a man between 18 and 35 years old in good health. CDR3 in DNA: TGTGCCAGCAGCTCGGAGGGGAGCGGTCTAGGCTACACCTTC. Translating gives CASSSEGSGLGYTF.